This T cell receptor beta chain was recorded in a study of cytomegalovirus exposure and HLA in healthy donors. This PCR relied on a set of 60 Vbeta primers and 13 Jbeta primers. The assay was immunoSEQ multiplex PCR, and TCRdb's table has in-frame clones only and misses some. The table lists roughly 130,000 clones, 75% to 90% of them singletons. Looked up from germline, CDR1 is LNHDA and CDR2 is SQIVND (reference sequence). V lost 0 bases, J lost 3 bases, and 6 bases lay in between. This CDR3 region has 13 residues. The source is a male donor in good health and CMV-seronegative. This chain uses TRBV19 with TRBJ2-7, with D perhaps TRBD2 (5 bases). The specimen was PBMCs. The CDR3 region has the DNA TGTGCCAGTAGTATAGACGGGGACTACGAGCAGTACTTC. Its protein product is CASSIDGDYEQYF.